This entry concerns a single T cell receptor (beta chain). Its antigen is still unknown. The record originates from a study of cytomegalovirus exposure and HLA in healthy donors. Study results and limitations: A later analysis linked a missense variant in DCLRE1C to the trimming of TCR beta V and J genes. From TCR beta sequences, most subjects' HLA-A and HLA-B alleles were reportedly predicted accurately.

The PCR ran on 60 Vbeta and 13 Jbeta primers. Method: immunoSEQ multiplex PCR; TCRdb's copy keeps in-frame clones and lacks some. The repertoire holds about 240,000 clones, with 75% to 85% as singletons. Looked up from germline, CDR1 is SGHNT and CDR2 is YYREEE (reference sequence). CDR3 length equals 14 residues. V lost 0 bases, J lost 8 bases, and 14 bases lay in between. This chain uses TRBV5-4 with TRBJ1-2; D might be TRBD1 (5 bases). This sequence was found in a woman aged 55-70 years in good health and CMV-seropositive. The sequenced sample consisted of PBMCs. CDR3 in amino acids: CASSLAKGAEGYTF. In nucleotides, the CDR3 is TGTGCCAGCAGCTTGGCAAAAGGGGCGGAAGGCTACACCTTC.